The clone carrying this TCR beta chain was observed a single time. The target antigen is unknown. RNA was extracted with the RNeasy kit, and a quantity of roughly 0.5 to 1 ug was reverse transcribed using random hexamers. Each CDR3 protein gets one entry after TCRdb re-called the immunoSEQ multiplex PCR reads with MiXCR. The data contain around 140,000 distinct CDR3 sequences, roughly 94% of them singletons. There are 15 residues in the CDR3. Germline V gives CDR1 GTSNPN, CDR2 SVGIG (reference sequence). V shed 4 bases, J shed 4 bases, and the junction held 10 bases outside the gene matches. The data originate from a study of CD8 T cells in Susac syndrome. Study background: Patients with Susac syndrome were, at the time of blood collection, therapy-naive, maintained on corticosteroids, or maintained on intravenous immunoglobulin alone.

TEMRA cells were FACS-enriched, with CD8+ and CD4+ T cells isolated negatively. General observations from the study: The authors acknowledged that their TCR sequencing and HLA analysis involved a relatively small number of individuals. Expansion of clones was not seen in the CD4+ T cell repertoires of Susac syndrome.

The origin of this receptor is a human donor with Susac syndrome. This chain links TRBV30 with TRBJ2-7, with TRBD2 matching over 10 bases. Sequenced input: CD4+ T cells from PBMCs. DNA for the CDR3: TGTGCCTGGATACATTCTAGCGGGAGAAAGTACGAGCAGTACTTC. It specifies CAWIHSSGRKYEQYF. The full variable domain, completed using reference TRBV30 and TRBJ2-7, is SQTIHQWPATLVQPVGSPLSLECTVEGTSNPNLYWYRQAAGRGLQLLFYSVGIGQISSEVPQNLSASRPQDRQFILSSKKLLLSDSGFYLCAWIHSSGRKYEQYFGPGTRLTVT.